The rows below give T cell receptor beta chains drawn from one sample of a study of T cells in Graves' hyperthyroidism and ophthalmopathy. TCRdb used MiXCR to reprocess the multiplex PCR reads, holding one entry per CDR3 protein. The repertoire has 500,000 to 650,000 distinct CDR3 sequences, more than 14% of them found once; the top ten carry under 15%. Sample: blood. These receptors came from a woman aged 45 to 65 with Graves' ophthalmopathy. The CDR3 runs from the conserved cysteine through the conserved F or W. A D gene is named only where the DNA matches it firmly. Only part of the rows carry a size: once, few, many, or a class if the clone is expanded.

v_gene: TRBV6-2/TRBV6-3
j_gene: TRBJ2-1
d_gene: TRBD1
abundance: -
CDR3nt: TGTGCCAGCAGTTACCCGGGACAGGTTAACAATGAGCAGTTCTTC
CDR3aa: CASSYPGQVNNEQFF

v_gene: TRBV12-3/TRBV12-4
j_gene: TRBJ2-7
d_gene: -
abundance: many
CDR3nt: TGTGCCAGCAGCCTCCAGGGGTGGGAGTACTCCTACGAGCAGTACTTC
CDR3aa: CASSLQGWEYSYEQYF

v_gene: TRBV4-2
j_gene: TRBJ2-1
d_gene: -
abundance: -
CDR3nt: TGTGCCAGCAGCCAAGATGCCAGAGGAAATGAGCAGTTCTTC
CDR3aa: CASSQDARGNEQFF

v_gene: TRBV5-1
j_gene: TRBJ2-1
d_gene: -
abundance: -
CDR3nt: TGCGCCAGCAGCTTGTATTTAGGACAGTACAATGAGCAGTTCTTC
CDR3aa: CASSLYLGQYNEQFF

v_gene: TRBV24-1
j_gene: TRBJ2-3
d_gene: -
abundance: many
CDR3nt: TGTGCCACCAGTGATTCCACGGAGGTGACAGATACGCAGTATTTT
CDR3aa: CATSDSTEVTDTQYF

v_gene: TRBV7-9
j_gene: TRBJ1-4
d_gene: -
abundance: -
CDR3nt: TGTGCCAGCAGCTTCGTTGTAGGAAACACTCTGTTTTTT
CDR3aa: CASSFVVGNTLFF

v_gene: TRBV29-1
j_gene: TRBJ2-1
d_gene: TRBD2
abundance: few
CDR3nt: TGCAGCGTTTCTAGCGGGAACTACAATGAGCAGTTCTTC
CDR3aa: CSVSSGNYNEQFF

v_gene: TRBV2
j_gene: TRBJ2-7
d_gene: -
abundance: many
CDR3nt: TGTGCCGGGGGGCACGGATCCTACGAGCAGTACTTC
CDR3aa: CAGGHGSYEQYF

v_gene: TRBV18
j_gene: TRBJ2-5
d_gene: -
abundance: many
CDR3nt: TGTGCCAGCTCGCCTACGGGACACCATTTACGGGAGACCCAGTACTTC
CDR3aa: CASSPTGHHLRETQYF

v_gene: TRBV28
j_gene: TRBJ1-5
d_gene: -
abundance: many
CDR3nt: TGTGCCAGCAGATCGACGGGTCACAATCAGCCCCAGCATTTT
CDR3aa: CASRSTGHNQPQHF

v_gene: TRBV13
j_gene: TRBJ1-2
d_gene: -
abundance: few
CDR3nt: TGTGCCAGCAGCAACGTTGCAGGATTCAACTATGGCTACACCTTC
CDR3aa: CASSNVAGFNYGYTF

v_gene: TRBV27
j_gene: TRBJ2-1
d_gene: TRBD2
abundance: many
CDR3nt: TGTGCCAGCAGTCGGACTAGCGGGAGGGCCGACGAGCAGTTCTTC
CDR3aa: CASSRTSGRADEQFF

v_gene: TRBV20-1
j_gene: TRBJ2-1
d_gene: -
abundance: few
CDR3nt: TGCAGTGCTAGAGCCTCTGGACACCCGGTGCTTGAGCAGTTCTTC
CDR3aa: CSARASGHPVLEQFF

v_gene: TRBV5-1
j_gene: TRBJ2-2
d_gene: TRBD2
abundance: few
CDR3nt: TGCGCCAGCAGCAGCTCCGGGACTAGCCTACTTACCGGGGAGCTGTTTTTT
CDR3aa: CASSSSGTSLLTGELFF

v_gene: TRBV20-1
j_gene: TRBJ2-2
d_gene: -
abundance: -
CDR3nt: TGCAGTGCAGGGGCCGAGAACACCGGGGAGCTGTTTTTT
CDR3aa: CSAGAENTGELFF

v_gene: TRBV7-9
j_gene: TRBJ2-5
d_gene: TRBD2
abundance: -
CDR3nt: TGTGCCAGCAGCTCAGCCCCTGGACTAGCGGGGCAAGAGACCCAGTACTTC
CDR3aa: CASSSAPGLAGQETQYF

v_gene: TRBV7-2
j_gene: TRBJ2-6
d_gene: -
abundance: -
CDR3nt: TGTGCCAGCAGCTTACGGGGGGCTCATTCTGGGGCCAACGTCCTGACTTTC
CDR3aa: CASSLRGAHSGANVLTF

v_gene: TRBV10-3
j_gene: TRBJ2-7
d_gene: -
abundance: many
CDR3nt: TGTGCCATCAGTGAGTCGATGGGAGGAGGGGAGCAGTACTTC
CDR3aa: CAISESMGGGEQYF

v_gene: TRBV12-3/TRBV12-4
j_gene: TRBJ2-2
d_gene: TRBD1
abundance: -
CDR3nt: TGTGCCAGCAGCCCCCCGACAGGGACGAGGGAGCTGTTTTTT
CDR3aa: CASSPPTGTRELFF

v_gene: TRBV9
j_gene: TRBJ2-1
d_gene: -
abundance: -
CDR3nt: TGTGCCAGCAGCGCGGGACCGAGTAATGAGCAGTTCTTC
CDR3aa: CASSAGPSNEQFF

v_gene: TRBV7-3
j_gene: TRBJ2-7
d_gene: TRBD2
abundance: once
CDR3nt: TGTGCCAGCAGCTTAGAGGGGACTAGCGGATCCTACGAGCAGTACTTC
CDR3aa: CASSLEGTSGSYEQYF

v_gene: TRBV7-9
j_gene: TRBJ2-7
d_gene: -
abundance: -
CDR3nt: TGTGCCAGCAGCGCAAGGGTGGACGAGCAGTACTTC
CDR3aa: CASSARVDEQYF

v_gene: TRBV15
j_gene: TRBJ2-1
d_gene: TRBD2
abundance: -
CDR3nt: TGTGCCACCAGCAGAGATCGAAGGACTAGCGACTACAATGAGCAGTTCTTC
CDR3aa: CATSRDRRTSDYNEQFF

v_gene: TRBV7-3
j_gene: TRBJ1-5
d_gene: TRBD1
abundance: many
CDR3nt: TGTGCCAGCAGCCACGACAGGGACCAGCCCCAGCATTTT
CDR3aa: CASSHDRDQPQHF

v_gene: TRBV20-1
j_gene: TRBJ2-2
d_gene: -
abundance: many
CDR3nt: TGCAGTGCAAAACAGACGAACACCGGGGAGCTGTTTTTT
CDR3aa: CSAKQTNTGELFF

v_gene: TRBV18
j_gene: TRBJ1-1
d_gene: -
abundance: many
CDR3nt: TGTGCCAGCTCACTATCCGGGTCGAACACTGAAGCTTTCTTT
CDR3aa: CASSLSGSNTEAFF

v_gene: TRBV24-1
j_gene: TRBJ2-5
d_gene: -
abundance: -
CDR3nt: TGTGCCACCAGGGCGACCGGGCGGGAGACCCAGTACTTC
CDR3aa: CATRATGRETQYF

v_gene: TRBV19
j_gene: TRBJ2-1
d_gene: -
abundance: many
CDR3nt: TGTGCCAGTAGTTTTTTCTCGACTGGGTTCTACAATGAGCAGTTCTTC
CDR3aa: CASSFFSTGFYNEQFF

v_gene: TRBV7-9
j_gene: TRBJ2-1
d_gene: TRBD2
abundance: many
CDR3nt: TGTGCCAGCAGCTTACGAAGCGGGACTCCAGGCGAGCAGTTCTTC
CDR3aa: CASSLRSGTPGEQFF

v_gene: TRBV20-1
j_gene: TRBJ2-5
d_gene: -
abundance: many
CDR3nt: TGCAGTGCGGTACAGGGAGAGACCCAGTACTTC
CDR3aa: CSAVQGETQYF

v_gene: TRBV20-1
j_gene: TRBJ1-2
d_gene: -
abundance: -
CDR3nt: TGCAGTGTTTCCCGCGGCAAGGGCTACACCTTC
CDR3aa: CSVSRGKGYTF